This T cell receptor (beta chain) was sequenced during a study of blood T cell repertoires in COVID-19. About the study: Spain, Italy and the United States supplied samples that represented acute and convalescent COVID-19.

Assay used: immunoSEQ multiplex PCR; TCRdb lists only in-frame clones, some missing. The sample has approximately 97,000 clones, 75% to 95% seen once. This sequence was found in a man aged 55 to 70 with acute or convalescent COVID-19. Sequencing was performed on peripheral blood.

The CDR3: CSTGGRGYTF. In DNA form, the CDR3 reads TGCAGTACAGGTGGTCGGGGCTACACCTTC. J is TRBJ1-2 and V is TRBV20-1; D is perhaps TRBD1 (5 bases). V was trimmed by 8 bases and J by 8 bases, leaving 12 bases between them. Germline V gene sequence: CDR1 DFQATT, CDR2 SNEGSKA (reference sequence). The length of the CDR3 is 10 residues.